The 26 T cell receptor beta chains in this list originate from one sample, sequenced in a study of blood T cell repertoires in COVID-19. Method: immunoSEQ multiplex PCR; TCRdb's copy keeps in-frame clones and lacks some. The sample holds about 200,000 clones; 70% to 85% are singletons and the top ten take about 6.9%. Sequencing was performed on peripheral blood. The receptors shown here come from a human donor with acute or convalescent COVID-19. The donor label of this sample is uncertain.

This clone was recorded only once. Distinct nucleotide sequences in the sample also encode this CDR3. The J gene is TRBJ2-7, the V gene TRBV5-1; possibly TRBD2 for D (6 bases). Trimming cost V 4 bases and J 3 bases, with 11 bases left between them. Germline loops: CDR1 SGHRS, CDR2 YFSETQ. The CDR3 loop spans 13 amino acids. CDR3 in DNA: TGCGCCAGCAGCCCGGGACTTGGCTACGAGCAGTACTTC. Residues: CASSPGLGYEQYF. Together with reference TRBV5-1 and TRBJ2-7, the CDR3 gives the full variable domain: KAGVTQTPRYLIKTRGQQVTLSCSPISGHRSVSWYQQTPGQGLQFLFEYFSETQRNKGNFPGRFSGRQFSNSRSEMNVSTLELGDSALYLCASSPGLGYEQYFGPGTRLTVT.

This rearrangement joins TRBV5-1 to TRBJ2-1; 11 nucleotides match TRBD2. The CDR3 contains 15 residues. Germline-derived CDR1 and CDR2 are SGHRS and YFSETQ. J gave up 4 bases and V 7 bases, and 7 bases lay outside the gene matches. CDR3 nucleotide sequence: TGCGCCAGCGGACCCGGGACTAGCGGTTACAATGAGCAGTTCTTC. Its protein is CASGPGTSGYNEQFF.

Only one count was recorded for this clone. The rearrangement uses TRBV27 and TRBJ2-6; D ambiguous. Trimming left V 0 bases short and J 0 bases short, with 12 bases between. The CDR3 covers 18 residues. Germline lookup yields CDR1 MNHEY and CDR2 SMNVEV (reference sequence). The CDR3 DNA is TGTGCCAGCAGTTTATCGAATTGGCGGAGCTCTGGGGCCAACGTCCTGACTTTC. Encoded protein: CASSLSNWRSSGANVLTF.

The V call is TRBV27, the J call TRBJ2-2; D is unclear. Trimming cost V 5 bases and J 4 bases, with 11 bases left between them. The CDR3 covers 14 residues. Germline assignment: CDR1 MNHEY and CDR2 SMNVEV (reference sequence). The CDR3 sequence: CASSPLDRTGELFF. The CDR3 coding sequence is TGTGCCAGCAGTCCCCTAGACCGCACCGGGGAGCTGTTTTTT.

The rearrangement joins TRBV6-1 to TRBJ1-6; D call uncertain. Germline CDR1 and CDR2: MNHNS and SASEGT. The CDR3 is 15 residues long. The V gene lost 2 bases and the J gene lost 0 bases, with 5 bases spanning the gap. The CDR3 bases are TGTGCCAGCAGTGAATCTAGCTCCTATAATTCACCCCTCCACTTT. This encodes CASSESSSYNSPLHF.

Only a few counts were recorded for this clone. The identical CDR3 is also encoded by other nucleotide sequences in the sample. V and J are TRBV6-5 and TRBJ1-2; 7 positions agree with TRBD1. V lost 0 bases to trimming and J lost 3 bases; unmatched junction nucleotides: 4. The CDR3 is made up of 15 amino acids. Germline lookup yields CDR1 MNHEY and CDR2 SVGAGI. In DNA, the CDR3 is TGTGCCAGCAGTTACTCGAACAGGGGTGACTATGGCTACACCTTC. Translated, it gives CASSYSNRGDYGYTF.

The chain couples TRBV12-3 or TRBV12-4 to TRBJ1-2, with D perhaps TRBD1 (5 bases). The CDR3 length is 13 residues. V lost 3 bases to trimming and J lost 4 bases, with 9 bases between them. CDR3: CASSFRGGYGYTF. In DNA, the CDR3 is TGTGCCAGCAGTTTTCGGGGGGGCTATGGCTACACCTTC.

The J gene is TRBJ1-6, the V gene TRBV10-3; 11 bases are a match to TRBD1. Germline values: CDR1 ENHRY, CDR2 SYGVKD. Unmatched junction bases numbered 7, after V lost 6 bases and J lost 9 bases. The CDR3 is made up of 15 amino acids. This chain's CDR3 is CAIRATGTGGSPLHF. CDR3 DNA: TGTGCCATCAGGGCCACCGGGACAGGGGGTTCACCCCTCCACTTT.

The V gene is TRBV6-5, the J gene TRBJ1-2; a possible D gene is TRBD1 (6 bases). This CDR3 has 15 residues. CDR1 MNHEY and CDR2 SVGAGI come from the germline V gene. Trimming took 0 bases from V and 2 from J, leaving 10 bases between them. This CDR3 reads CASSYSIGGNYGYTF. The DNA for the CDR3 is TGTGCCAGCAGTTACTCGATAGGGGGAAACTATGGCTACACCTTC.

CDR3 amino acids: CAWSQGRHSEKLFF. The CDR3 DNA sequence: TGTGCCTGGAGTCAGGGTAGACACTCTGAAAAACTGTTTTTT. The chain links TRBV30 to TRBJ1-4; a possible D gene is TRBD1 (5 bases). The CDR3 loop spans 14 amino acids. Trimming removed 2 bases at V and 7 bases at J, with 14 bases between. Germline values: CDR1 GTSNPN, CDR2 SVGIG (reference sequence).

This clone was counted a single time. This sequence joins TRBV5-1 and TRBJ1-6; TRBD1 aligns across 9 bases. CDR1 is SGHRS, CDR2 YFSETQ, per germline. Trimming at V came to 0 bases and at J to 9 bases, leaving 1 base not matched to a gene. The CDR3 totals 14 residues. This CDR3 is CASSLGQGGSPLHF. As DNA, the CDR3 is TGCGCCAGCAGCTTGGGACAGGGGGGTTCACCCCTCCACTTT.

This chain joins TRBV4-3 and TRBJ1-6; D possibly corresponds to TRBD1 (5 bases). Trimming shortened V by 1 base and J by 6 bases, and 10 bases separated the two germline ends. The CDR3 is made up of 15 amino acids. In germline, CDR1 is LGHNA, CDR2 YSLEER. The CDR3 nucleotides read TGCGCCAGCAGCCAAGGATACGGGGGTAATTCACCCCTCCACTTT. It translates to CASSQGYGGNSPLHF.

The chain has TRBV7-9 and TRBJ2-7, with TRBD1 identical over 8 bases. Losses at the gene ends were 1 base for V and 6 bases for J; bases not matched to a gene: 11. The CDR3 loop spans 16 amino acids. From germline, CDR1 is SEHNR and CDR2 FQNEAQ (reference sequence). CDR3: CASSLERTGTPSEQYF. The CDR3 nucleotides are TGTGCCAGCAGCTTAGAGCGGACAGGGACCCCCTCCGAGCAGTACTTC.

In the case of this clone: Compared with germline, one end of the junction differs, possibly owing to a read error. This sequence joins TRBV7-2 and TRBJ2-3; 7 nucleotides match TRBD2. Germline CDR1 is SGHTA and CDR2 is FQGNSA. The CDR3 covers 16 residues. CDR3 DNA sequence: TGTGCCGGCAGCAAACAAGCGGGAATGGGGGCAGATACGCAGTATTTT. This encodes CAGSKQAGMGADTQYF. Drawing the rest from reference TRBV7-2 and TRBJ2-3, the complete variable domain is GAGVSQSPSNKVTEKGKDVELRCDPISGHTALYWYRQSLGQGLEFLIYFQGNSAPDKSGLPSDRFSAERTGGSVSTLTIQRTQQEDSAVYLCAGSKQAGMGADTQYFGPGTRLTVL.

The chain couples TRBV28 to TRBJ1-2; weak D call: TRBD1 (6 bases). The germline V gene has CDR1 MDHEN and CDR2 SYDVKM. Trimming took 11 bases from V and 4 from J, leaving 14 bases between them. The CDR3 contains 12 residues. The CDR3 region is CAGGQWGYGYTF. CDR3 DNA sequence: TGTGCCGGAGGACAGTGGGGCTATGGCTACACCTTC.

The V and J genes are TRBV19 and TRBJ2-1, with 9 bases matching TRBD2. The germline V gene encodes CDR1 LNHDA and CDR2 SQIVND (reference sequence). The CDR3 is 15 residues long. Trimming removed 3 bases from V and 6 bases from J; junction bases left unmatched: 6. The DNA of the CDR3 is TGTGCCAGTAGTATGCGGGGGGGGCCTGCCAATGAGCAGTTCTTC. Amino acid sequence: CASSMRGGPANEQFF.

The gene calls are TRBV7-9 and TRBJ1-6, with 9 bases that match TRBD1. The CDR3 loop spans 16 amino acids. CDR1 is SEHNR and CDR2 is FQNEAQ in the germline V gene (reference sequence). V lost 5 bases and J lost 7; bases outside the gene matches: 9. The CDR3 loop reads CASSRPGTGSNSPLHF. In nucleotides, the CDR3 is TGTGCCAGCAGCCGTCCCGGGACAGGGTCGAATTCACCCCTCCACTTT.

The chain links TRBV24-1 to TRBJ2-1; 12 nucleotides match TRBD1. Losses at the gene ends were 3 bases for V and 8 bases for J; bases not matched to a gene: 7. CDR3 size: 16 residues. Germline CDR1 is KGHDR and CDR2 is SFDVKD. CDR3 bases: TGTGCCACCAGTGATGTGGGACAGGGGGCGCAATATGAGCAGTTCTTC. Translated: CATSDVGQGAQYEQFF.

The chain links TRBV5-1 to TRBJ1-2, with 9 bases lining up with TRBD1. Germline values: CDR1 SGHRS, CDR2 YFSETQ. This CDR3 comprises 13 residues. Losses at the gene ends were 4 bases for V and 6 bases for J; bases not matched to a gene: 4. The CDR3 loop reads CASSLGTGNGYTF. CDR3 DNA sequence: TGCGCCAGCAGCCTCGGGACAGGGAATGGCTACACCTTC.

V gene TRBV6-4 combines with J gene TRBJ2-2; TRBD1 agrees at 8 bases. The V gene end was trimmed by 2 bases and the J gene end by 6 bases; junction bases not matched to a gene: 2. The CDR3 runs 14 residues. Germline lookup yields CDR1 MRHNA and CDR2 SNTAGT. Here the CDR3 reads CASSDQGAAGELFF. CDR3 DNA sequence: TGTGCCAGCAGTGACCAGGGGGCGGCCGGGGAGCTGTTTTTT.

The chain has TRBV28 and TRBJ1-1; D might be TRBD1 (5 bases). The V gene lost 7 bases and the J gene lost 0 bases, with 15 bases spanning the gap. This CDR3 region has 15 residues. The germline V gene encodes CDR1 MDHEN and CDR2 SYDVKM. The CDR3 spells CASTPGGGVNTEAFF. As DNA, the CDR3 is TGTGCCAGCACCCCGGGGGGGGGAGTGAACACTGAAGCTTTCTTT.

This clone showed up just once. The chain uses TRBV7-9 and TRBJ2-7, with 13 bases identical to TRBD2. Germline CDR1 and CDR2: SEHNR and FQNEAQ (reference sequence). Trimming at V came to 5 bases and at J to 2 bases, leaving 6 bases not matched to a gene. The CDR3 extends over 16 amino acids. CDR3 sequence reads: CASSLWGTSGTYEQYF. Here the CDR3 DNA reads TGTGCCAGCAGCCTCTGGGGGACTAGCGGGACCTACGAGCAGTACTTC.

The chain recombines TRBV3-1 (or the pseudogene TRBV3-2) with TRBJ2-3, with 8 positions matching TRBD2. V was pared by 3 bases and J by 5 bases, with 4 bases of the junction left unmatched. Germline CDR1 and CDR2: LGHDT and YNNKEL (reference sequence). The CDR3 has 14 residues. DNA for the CDR3: TGTGCCAGCAGCCAGTGGGCGGGGGGAGATACGCAGTATTTT. As protein: CASSQWAGGDTQYF.

This chain joins TRBV6-1 and TRBJ1-5, with a weak D call TRBD1 (5 bases). V was cut by 1 base and J by 9 bases, with 13 bases left in between. CDR3 length: 14 amino acids. Germline CDR1 and CDR2: MNHNS and SASEGT. CDR3: CASSEVWGDAPQHF. In nucleotides, the CDR3 is TGTGCCAGCAGTGAAGTTTGGGGGGATGCGCCCCAGCATTTT.

The V and J genes are TRBV9 and TRBJ2-1; 11 bases map to TRBD2. This CDR3 spans 18 amino acids. J gave up 2 bases and V 0 bases, and 7 bases lay outside the gene matches. Per germline, CDR1 SGDLS and CDR2 YYNGEE. CDR3 DNA: TGTGCCAGCAGCGTAGCGCTAGCGGGAGGCTATACCTACAATGAGCAGTTCTTC. Amino acid sequence: CASSVALAGGYTYNEQFF.

This chain links TRBV27 with TRBJ1-1, with D perhaps matching TRBD1 (5 bases). Germline CDR1 MNHEY, CDR2 SMNVEV (reference sequence). Between the trimmed V and J ends, which lost 6 bases and 0 bases, there was a span of 11 bases. The CDR3 spans 14 residues. DNA for the CDR3: TGTGCCAGCAGCCGGACATTCATGAACACTGAAGCTTTCTTT. Its protein is CASSRTFMNTEAFF.